These 18 T cell receptor beta chains were all obtained from the same sample, sequenced in a study of T cells in Graves' hyperthyroidism and ophthalmopathy. Template material for amplifying TCR beta CDR3 regions consisted of RNA transcripts. In the first-round RT-PCR of the TCR CDR3, the HTBI primer set was used. One entry per CDR3 protein, called by TCRdb with MiXCR from the multiplex PCR reads. The repertoire includes about 270,000 distinct CDR3 sequences, approximately 20% of them detected once, and over 55% sits in the top ten. The sample taken for sequencing was blood. Source of these receptors: a man younger than 40 with Graves' ophthalmopathy.

The V gene is TRBV29-1, the J gene TRBJ2-1; 7 bases fit TRBD1. The length of the CDR3 is 16 residues. V gave up 6 bases and J gave up 2 bases; unmatched junction bases: 13. The germline V gene has CDR1 SQVTM and CDR2 ANQGSEA. The CDR3 DNA sequence: TGCAGCGTCGAACCGGGGACAGAAAGTACCTACAATGAGCAGTTCTTC. It translates to CSVEPGTESTYNEQFF.

The chain joins TRBV10-3 to TRBJ2-7, with 7 bases identical to TRBD2. The germline gives CDR1 ENHRY, CDR2 SYGVKD. The CDR3 spans 14 residues. V shed 5 bases and J 0 bases; nucleotides not matched to a gene: 4. This chain's CDR3 is CAISSGTNSYEQYF. The CDR3 DNA sequence: TGTGCCATCAGTAGCGGGACGAACTCCTACGAGCAGTACTTC.

With respect to this clonotype: A much more abundant neighbour one base away suggests this may be a read error. DNA of the CDR3: TGTGCCTGGAGTGTACAGGGTGGGGCCGGAATCTATGGCTACACCTTC. This translates into CAWSVQGGAGIYGYTF. The rearrangement links TRBV30 to TRBJ1-2; possibly TRBD1 for D (6 bases). V lost 0 bases and J lost 4, with 18 bases in between. CDR3 length: 16 amino acids. In germline, CDR1 is GTSNPN, CDR2 SVGIG (reference sequence).

V usage is TRBV4-1 and J usage is TRBJ2-7; tentative D call: TRBD1 (6 bases). The V end was cut by 0 bases, the J end by 2 bases, with 11 bases between. CDR3 length: 15 amino acids. Germline-derived CDR1 and CDR2 are MGHRA and YSYEKL. The CDR3 sequence: CASSQEQGGPYEQYF. For the CDR3, the DNA is TGCGCCAGCAGCCAAGAACAGGGTGGCCCCTACGAGCAGTACTTC.

The chain couples TRBV28 to TRBJ2-6; 8 bases agree with TRBD1. CDR3 size: 15 residues. Germline values: CDR1 MDHEN, CDR2 SYDVKM. The trim removed 7 bases at V and 2 bases at J, leaving 4 bases unmatched. The CDR3 nucleotides read TGTGCCAGCACCCCAGGGGGCGCTGGGGCCAACGTCCTGACTTTC. Translating gives CASTPGGAGANVLTF.

The V gene is TRBV4-1, the J gene TRBJ1-1, with D maybe TRBD1 (5 bases). This CDR3 is 14 amino acids long. Trimming stripped 3 bases from V and 2 bases from J, with 10 bases between. Germline V gives CDR1 MGHRA, CDR2 YSYEKL. The CDR3 reads CASSQQTENTEAFF. DNA for the CDR3: TGCGCCAGCAGCCAGCAGACAGAAAACACTGAAGCTTTCTTT.

In this sample, this clonotype turned up once. The V and J genes are TRBV29-1 and TRBJ1-1; no reliable D call. CDR1 SQVTM and CDR2 ANQGSEA come from the germline V gene. The CDR3 has 13 amino acids. Trimming cost V 8 bases and J 4 bases, with 17 bases left between them. DNA for the CDR3: TGCAGCCATGGTGAAGCAGAGACCACTGAAGCTTTCTTT. Translated: CSHGEAETTEAFF.

This sequence joins TRBV4-1 and TRBJ2-7; D possibly corresponds to TRBD1 (5 bases). This CDR3 comprises 13 residues. Germline V gene lookup returns CDR1 MGHRA and CDR2 YSYEKL. V gave up 1 base and J gave up 6 bases, with 10 bases separating them. The CDR3 sequence is CASSQVGLGEQYF. CDR3 bases: TGCGCCAGCAGCCAAGTGGGGCTTGGCGAGCAGTACTTC.

The chain joins TRBV29-1 to TRBJ2-7, with D perhaps matching TRBD1 (6 bases). This CDR3 has 14 amino acids. CDR1 is SQVTM, CDR2 ANQGSEA, per germline. The ends were cut back, 4 bases at V and 4 bases at J, with 17 bases in the middle. Here the CDR3 DNA reads TGCAGCGTTGGAACGCCGGGACATGCATACGAGCAGTACTTC. Translated, it gives CSVGTPGHAYEQYF.

In this sample, this clonotype turned up many times. The chain joins TRBV2 to TRBJ1-5, with TRBD1 matching over 9 bases. V was clipped by 7 bases and J by 2 bases; unmatched bases: 3. The length of the CDR3 is 14 residues. In germline, CDR1 is SNHLY, CDR2 FYNNEI. The CDR3 DNA sequence: TGTGCCAGCACTAGGACAGGGGGCAATCAGCCCCAGCATTTT. Amino acid sequence: CASTRTGGNQPQHF.

This clonotype was seen more than once but under ten times. The chain combines TRBV7-3 with TRBJ2-5; D gene uncertain. Germline V gene sequence: CDR1 SGHTA, CDR2 FQGTGA. V lost 5 bases and J 2 bases, leaving 9 bases between the germline ends. The CDR3 sequence is 13 residues long. CDR3 sequence: CASSVGPQETQYF. DNA of the CDR3: TGTGCCAGCAGCGTCGGGCCGCAAGAGACCCAGTACTTC.

V is TRBV11-1 and J is TRBJ2-7; 9 bases map to TRBD1. In germline, CDR1 is SGHAT, CDR2 FQDESV (reference sequence). The CDR3 has 14 residues. The V gene end was trimmed by 9 bases and the J gene end by 5 bases; junction bases not matched to a gene: 11. CDR3 protein: CASSPGQGRNEQYF. DNA for the CDR3: TGTGCCAGTAGCCCGGGACAGGGAAGAAACGAGCAGTACTTC.

This clonotype has only a few counts. The V and J genes are TRBV4-1 and TRBJ2-7, with TRBD1 identical over 7 bases. The CDR3 covers 16 residues. V lost 0 bases to trimming and J lost 4 bases; unmatched junction nucleotides: 9. Germline V lookup: CDR1 MGHRA, CDR2 YSYEKL. CDR3 bases: TGCGCCAGCAGCCAAGATCCCCGGGACAGTTGGTACGAGCAGTACTTC. Encoded protein: CASSQDPRDSWYEQYF.

This clonotype was seen at least ten times. The chain is built from TRBV11-2 and TRBJ2-7, with D perhaps matching TRBD2 (5 bases). Trimming left V 2 bases short and J 2 bases short, with 13 bases between. The CDR3 sequence is 15 residues long. The germline CDR1 and CDR2 sequences are SGHAT and FQNNGV. The CDR3 region has the DNA TGTGCCAGCAGCTTAAGTGCCCTAGCAGCCTACGAGCAGTACTTC. This translates into CASSLSALAAYEQYF.

The CDR3 spells CASSVGGRSSYNEQFF. The CDR3 DNA is TGTGCCAGCAGCGTAGGAGGCCGAAGCTCCTACAATGAGCAGTTCTTC. The V and J genes are TRBV9 and TRBJ2-1; D unresolved. CDR3 length: 16 amino acids. Germline CDR1 reads SGDLS; CDR2 reads YYNGEE. The V and J ends lost 0 bases and 0 bases respectively, with 10 bases between them.

This chain uses TRBV6-1 with TRBJ1-5, with unresolved D. CDR1 is MNHNS and CDR2 is SASEGT in the germline V gene. Between the trimmed V and J ends, which lost 10 bases and 0 bases, there was a span of 10 bases. The CDR3 has 13 amino acids. CDR3 amino acids: CAMADSSNQPQHF. The CDR3, as DNA: TGTGCCATGGCCGATAGTAGCAATCAGCCCCAGCATTTT.

This clonotype was seen only a few times. CDR3 amino acids: CASSFRGWASRNNEQFF. In nucleotides, the CDR3 is TGTGCCAGCAGTTTTAGGGGGTGGGCTAGCCGAAACAATGAGCAGTTCTTC. The chain combines TRBV27 with TRBJ2-1; D is possibly TRBD1 (6 bases). Between the trimmed V and J ends, which lost 3 bases and 5 bases, there was a span of 20 bases. The CDR3 covers 17 residues. Germline CDR1 is MNHEY and CDR2 is SMNVEV (reference sequence).

Details on this clonotype: A read error is possible here, since a much larger clone lies one base away. The genes are TRBV28 and TRBJ1-1; D remains ambiguous. The CDR3 length is 11 residues. V shed 11 bases and J shed 7 bases, with 14 bases lying between them. Germline CDR1 and CDR2: MDHEN and SYDVKM. The CDR3 DNA reads as TGTGCCGGCTTTTCGAATGGTGAAGCTTTCTTT. Its translation is CAGFSNGEAFF.